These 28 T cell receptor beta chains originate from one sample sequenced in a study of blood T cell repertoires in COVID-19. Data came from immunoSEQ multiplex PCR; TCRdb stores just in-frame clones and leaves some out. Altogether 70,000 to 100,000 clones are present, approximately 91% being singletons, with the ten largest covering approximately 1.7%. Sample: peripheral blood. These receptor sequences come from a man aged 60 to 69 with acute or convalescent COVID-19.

This CDR3 is CASSPGTGATEAFF. In nucleotides, the CDR3 is TGTGCCAGCTCACCAGGGACAGGGGCCACTGAAGCTTTCTTT. The V call is TRBV18, the J call TRBJ1-1; 10 bases map to TRBD1. The junction had 1 base not matched to a gene; V was cut back by 2 bases and J by 4 bases. The CDR3 has 14 amino acids. The V gene's germline CDR1 is KGHSH and CDR2 LQKENI. The full variable domain, rest sourced from reference TRBV18 and TRBJ1-1, is NAGVMQNPRHLVRRRGQEARLRCSPMKGHSHVYWYRQLPEEGLKFMVYLQKENIIDESGMPKERFSAEFPKEGPSILRIQQVVRGDSAAYFCASSPGTGATEAFFGQGTRLTVV.

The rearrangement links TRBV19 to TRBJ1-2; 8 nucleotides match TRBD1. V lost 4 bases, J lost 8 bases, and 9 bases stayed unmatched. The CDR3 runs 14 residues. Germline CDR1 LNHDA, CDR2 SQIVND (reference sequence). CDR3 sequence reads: CASSSPGGGRGYTF. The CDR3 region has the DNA TGTGCCAGTAGTAGCCCAGGGGGCGGCAGGGGCTACACCTTC.

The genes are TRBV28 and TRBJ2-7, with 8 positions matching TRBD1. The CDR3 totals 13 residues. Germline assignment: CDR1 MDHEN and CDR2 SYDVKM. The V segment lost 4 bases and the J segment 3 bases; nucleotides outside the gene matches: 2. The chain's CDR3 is CASSWDRSYEQYF. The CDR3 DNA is TGTGCCAGCAGTTGGGACAGGAGCTACGAGCAGTACTTC. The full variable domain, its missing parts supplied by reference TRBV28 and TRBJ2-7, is DVKVTQSSRYLVKRTGEKVFLECVQDMDHENMFWYRQDPGLGLRLIYFSYDVKMKEKGDIPEGYSVSREKKERFSLILESASTNQTSMYLCASSWDRSYEQYFGPGTRLTVT.

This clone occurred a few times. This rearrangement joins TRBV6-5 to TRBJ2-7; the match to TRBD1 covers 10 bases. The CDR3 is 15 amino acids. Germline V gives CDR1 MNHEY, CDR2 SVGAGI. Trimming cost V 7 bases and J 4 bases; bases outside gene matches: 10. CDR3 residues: CASTSWRQGAYEQYF. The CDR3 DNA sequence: TGTGCCAGCACCTCTTGGCGACAGGGGGCTTACGAGCAGTACTTC.

The CDR3 protein is CASSASRRGNQPQHF. Here the CDR3 DNA reads TGTGCCAGTAGTGCCTCACGAAGGGGAAATCAGCCCCAGCATTTT. The chain employs TRBV19 and TRBJ1-5; possibly TRBD1 for D (5 bases). V was clipped by 5 bases and J by 4 bases, with 15 bases between them. This CDR3 spans 15 amino acids. Germline V gene data show CDR1 as LNHDA and CDR2 as SQIVND (reference sequence).

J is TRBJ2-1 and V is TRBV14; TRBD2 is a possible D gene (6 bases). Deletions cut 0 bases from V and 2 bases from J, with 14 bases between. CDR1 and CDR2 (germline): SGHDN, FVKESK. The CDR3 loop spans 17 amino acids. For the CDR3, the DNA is TGTGCCAGCAGCCAAGATCAACGATCGGGGGCCTACAATGAGCAGTTCTTC. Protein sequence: CASSQDQRSGAYNEQFF.

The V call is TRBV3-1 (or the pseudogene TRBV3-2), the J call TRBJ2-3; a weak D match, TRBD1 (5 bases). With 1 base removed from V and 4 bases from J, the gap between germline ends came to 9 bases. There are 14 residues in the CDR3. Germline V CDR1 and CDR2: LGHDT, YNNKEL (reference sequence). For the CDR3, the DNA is TGTGCCAGCAGCCAAGTCAGGGCCCCAGATACGCAGTATTTT. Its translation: CASSQVRAPDTQYF.

CDR3 sequence (DNA): TGTGCCAGCAGCATTATACCGACAGGCTATCAAGAGACCCAGTACTTC. This encodes CASSIIPTGYQETQYF. The chain links TRBV5-4 to TRBJ2-5, with D maybe TRBD1 (6 bases). The germline V gene encodes CDR1 SGHNT and CDR2 YYREEE (reference sequence). This CDR3 contains 16 residues. V was shortened by 4 bases and J by 2 bases, with 18 bases between the two germline ends. Combining the CDR3 with reference TRBV5-4 and TRBJ2-5 gives the whole variable domain ETGVTQSPTHLIKTRGQQVTLRCSSQSGHNTVSWYQQALGQGPQFIFQYYREEENGRGNFPPRFSGLQFPNYSSELNVNALELDDSALYLCASSIIPTGYQETQYFGPGTRLLVL.

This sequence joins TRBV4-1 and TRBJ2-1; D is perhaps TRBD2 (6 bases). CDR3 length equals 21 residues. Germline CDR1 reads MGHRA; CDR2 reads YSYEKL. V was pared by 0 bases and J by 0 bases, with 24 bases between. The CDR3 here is CASSQDGATRAGKGSYNEQFF. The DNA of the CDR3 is TGCGCCAGCAGCCAAGATGGGGCGACTAGGGCTGGTAAAGGCTCCTACAATGAGCAGTTCTTC.

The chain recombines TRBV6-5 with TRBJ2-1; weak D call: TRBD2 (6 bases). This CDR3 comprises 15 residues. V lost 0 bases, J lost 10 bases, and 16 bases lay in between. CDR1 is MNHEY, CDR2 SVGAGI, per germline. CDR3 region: CASSYSRASSGEQFF. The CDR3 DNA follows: TGTGCCAGCAGTTACTCGAGGGCCTCAAGCGGGGAGCAGTTCTTC.

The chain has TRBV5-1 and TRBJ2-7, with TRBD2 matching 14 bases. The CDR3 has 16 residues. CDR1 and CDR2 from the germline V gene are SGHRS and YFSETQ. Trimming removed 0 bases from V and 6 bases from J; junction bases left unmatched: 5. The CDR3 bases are TGCGCCAGCAGCTTGGGACTAGCGGGAGGGCTGGGCGAGCAGTACTTC. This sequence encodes CASSLGLAGGLGEQYF. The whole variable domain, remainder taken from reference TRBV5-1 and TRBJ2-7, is KAGVTQTPRYLIKTRGQQVTLSCSPISGHRSVSWYQQTPGQGLQFLFEYFSETQRNKGNFPGRFSGRQFSNSRSEMNVSTLELGDSALYLCASSLGLAGGLGEQYFGPGTRLTVT.

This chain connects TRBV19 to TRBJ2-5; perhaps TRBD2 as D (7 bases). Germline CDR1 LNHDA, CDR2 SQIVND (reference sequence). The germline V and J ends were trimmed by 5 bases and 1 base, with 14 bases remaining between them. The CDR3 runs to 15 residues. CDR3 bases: TGTGCCAGTAGTCTACAGGGAGGGACCCAAGAGACCCAGTACTTC. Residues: CASSLQGGTQETQYF.

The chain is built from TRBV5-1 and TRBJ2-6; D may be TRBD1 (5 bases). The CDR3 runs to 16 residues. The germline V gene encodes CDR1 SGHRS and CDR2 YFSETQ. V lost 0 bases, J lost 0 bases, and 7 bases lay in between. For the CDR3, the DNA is TGCGCCAGCAGCTTGGGACAGACCTCTGGGGCCAACGTCCTGACTTTC. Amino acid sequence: CASSLGQTSGANVLTF.

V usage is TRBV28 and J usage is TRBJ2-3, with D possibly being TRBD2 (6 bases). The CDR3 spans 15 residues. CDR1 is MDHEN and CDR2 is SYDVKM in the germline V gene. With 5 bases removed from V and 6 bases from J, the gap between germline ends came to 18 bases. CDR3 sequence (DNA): TGTGCCAGCAGTCTCCCCTTAGGCGGGAAGGATACGCAGTATTTT. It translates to CASSLPLGGKDTQYF.

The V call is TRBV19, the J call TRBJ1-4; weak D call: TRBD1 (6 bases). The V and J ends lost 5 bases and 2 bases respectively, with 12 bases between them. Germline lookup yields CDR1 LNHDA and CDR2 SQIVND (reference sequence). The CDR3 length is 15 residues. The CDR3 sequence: CASSDSGATNEKLFF. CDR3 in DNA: TGTGCCAGTAGTGACTCAGGGGCGACTAATGAAAAACTGTTTTTT. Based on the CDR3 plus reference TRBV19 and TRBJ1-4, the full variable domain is DGGITQSPKYLFRKEGQNVTLSCEQNLNHDAMYWYRQDPGQGLRLIYYSQIVNDFQKGDIAEGYSVSREKKESFPLTVTSAQKNPTAFYLCASSDSGATNEKLFFGSGTQLSVL.

DNA of the CDR3: TGCGCCAGCCGCGGAGGTATCTACACAGATACGCAGTATTTT. It codes for CASRGGIYTDTQYF. This chain connects TRBV5-1 to TRBJ2-3; maybe TRBD2 (5 bases). The V end lost 7 bases, the J end lost 2 bases, and 14 bases lay between the germline ends. Germline assignment: CDR1 SGHRS and CDR2 YFSETQ. CDR3 length: 14 amino acids.

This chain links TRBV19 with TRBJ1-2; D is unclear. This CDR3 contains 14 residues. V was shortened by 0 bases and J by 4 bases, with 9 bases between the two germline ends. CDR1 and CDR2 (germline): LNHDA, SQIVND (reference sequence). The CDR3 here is CASSIEPGSYGYTF. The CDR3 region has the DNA TGTGCCAGTAGTATAGAGCCGGGGTCCTATGGCTACACCTTC.

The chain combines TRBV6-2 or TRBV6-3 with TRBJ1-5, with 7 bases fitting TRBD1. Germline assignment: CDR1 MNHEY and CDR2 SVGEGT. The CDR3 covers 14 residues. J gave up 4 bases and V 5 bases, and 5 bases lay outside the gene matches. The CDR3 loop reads CASSPRDSNQPQHF. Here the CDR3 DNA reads TGTGCCAGCAGTCCACGGGACAGTAATCAGCCCCAGCATTTT.

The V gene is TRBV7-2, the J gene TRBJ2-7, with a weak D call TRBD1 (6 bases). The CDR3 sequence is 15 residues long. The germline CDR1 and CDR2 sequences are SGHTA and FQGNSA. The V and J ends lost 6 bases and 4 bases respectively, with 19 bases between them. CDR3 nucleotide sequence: TGTGCCAGCAGGAAGGGGGTAGGGCCGCTGTACGAGCAGTACTTC. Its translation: CASRKGVGPLYEQYF.

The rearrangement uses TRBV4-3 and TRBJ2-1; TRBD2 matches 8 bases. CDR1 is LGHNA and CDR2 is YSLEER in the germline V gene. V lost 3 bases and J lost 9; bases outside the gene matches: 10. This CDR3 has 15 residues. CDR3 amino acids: CASSQRVGGRTEQFF. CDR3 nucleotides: TGCGCCAGCAGCCAGAGGGTGGGCGGGAGGACTGAGCAGTTCTTC.

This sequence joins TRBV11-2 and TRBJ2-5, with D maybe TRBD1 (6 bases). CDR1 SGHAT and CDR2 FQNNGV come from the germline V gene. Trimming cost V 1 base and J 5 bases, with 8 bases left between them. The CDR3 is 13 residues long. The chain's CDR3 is CASSLGGQETQYF. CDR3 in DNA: TGTGCCAGCAGCTTAGGGGGGCAGGAGACCCAGTACTTC.

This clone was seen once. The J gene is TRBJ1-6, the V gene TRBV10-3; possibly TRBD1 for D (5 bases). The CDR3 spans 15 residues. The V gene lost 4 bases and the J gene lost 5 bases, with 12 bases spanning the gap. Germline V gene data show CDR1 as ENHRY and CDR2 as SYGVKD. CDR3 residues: CAISVGQVNNSPLHF. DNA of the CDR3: TGTGCCATCAGTGTCGGACAAGTGAATAATTCACCCCTCCACTTT.

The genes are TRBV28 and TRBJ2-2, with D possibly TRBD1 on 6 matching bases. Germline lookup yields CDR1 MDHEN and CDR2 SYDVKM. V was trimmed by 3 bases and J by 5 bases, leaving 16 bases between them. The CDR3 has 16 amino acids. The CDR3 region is CASSFRGQRGTGELFF. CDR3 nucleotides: TGTGCCAGCAGTTTTCGGGGACAAAGAGGGACCGGGGAGCTGTTTTTT.

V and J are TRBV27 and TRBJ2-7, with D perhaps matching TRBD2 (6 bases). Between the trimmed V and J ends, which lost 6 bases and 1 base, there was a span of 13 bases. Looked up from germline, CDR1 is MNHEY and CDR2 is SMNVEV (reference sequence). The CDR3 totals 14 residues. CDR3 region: CASSGTFLSYEQYF. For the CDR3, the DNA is TGTGCCAGCAGCGGGACTTTCTTATCCTACGAGCAGTACTTC.

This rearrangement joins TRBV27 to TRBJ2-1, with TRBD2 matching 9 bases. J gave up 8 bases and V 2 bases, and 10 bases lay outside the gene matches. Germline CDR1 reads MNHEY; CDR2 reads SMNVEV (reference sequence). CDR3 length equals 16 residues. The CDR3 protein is CASSLQLAGRGDEQFF. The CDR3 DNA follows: TGTGCCAGCAGTTTACAGCTAGCGGGAAGGGGCGATGAGCAGTTCTTC.

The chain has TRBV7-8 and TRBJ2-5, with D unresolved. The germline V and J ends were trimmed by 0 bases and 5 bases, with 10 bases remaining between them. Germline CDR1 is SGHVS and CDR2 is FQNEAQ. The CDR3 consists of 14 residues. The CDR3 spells CASSLAAAAETQYF. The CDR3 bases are TGTGCCAGCAGCTTAGCTGCTGCAGCGGAGACCCAGTACTTC.

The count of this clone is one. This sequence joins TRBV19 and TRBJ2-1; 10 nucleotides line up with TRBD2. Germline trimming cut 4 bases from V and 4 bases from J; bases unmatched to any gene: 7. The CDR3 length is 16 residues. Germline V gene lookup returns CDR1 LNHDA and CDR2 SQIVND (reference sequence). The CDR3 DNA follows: TGTGCCAGTAGTAGAAGAGGACTAGCGGATTACAATGAGCAGTTCTTC. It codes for CASSRRGLADYNEQFF. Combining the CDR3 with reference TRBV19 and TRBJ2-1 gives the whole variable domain DGGITQSPKYLFRKEGQNVTLSCEQNLNHDAMYWYRQDPGQGLRLIYYSQIVNDFQKGDIAEGYSVSREKKESFPLTVTSAQKNPTAFYLCASSRRGLADYNEQFFGPGTRLTVL.

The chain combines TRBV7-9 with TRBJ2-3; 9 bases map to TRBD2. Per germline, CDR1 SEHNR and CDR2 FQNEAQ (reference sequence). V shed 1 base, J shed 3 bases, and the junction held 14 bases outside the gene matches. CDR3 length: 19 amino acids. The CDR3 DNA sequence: TGTGCCAGCAGCTTAGTAGTCGGGACTAGCAGACTCGATACAGATACGCAGTATTTT. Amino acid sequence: CASSLVVGTSRLDTDTQYF.